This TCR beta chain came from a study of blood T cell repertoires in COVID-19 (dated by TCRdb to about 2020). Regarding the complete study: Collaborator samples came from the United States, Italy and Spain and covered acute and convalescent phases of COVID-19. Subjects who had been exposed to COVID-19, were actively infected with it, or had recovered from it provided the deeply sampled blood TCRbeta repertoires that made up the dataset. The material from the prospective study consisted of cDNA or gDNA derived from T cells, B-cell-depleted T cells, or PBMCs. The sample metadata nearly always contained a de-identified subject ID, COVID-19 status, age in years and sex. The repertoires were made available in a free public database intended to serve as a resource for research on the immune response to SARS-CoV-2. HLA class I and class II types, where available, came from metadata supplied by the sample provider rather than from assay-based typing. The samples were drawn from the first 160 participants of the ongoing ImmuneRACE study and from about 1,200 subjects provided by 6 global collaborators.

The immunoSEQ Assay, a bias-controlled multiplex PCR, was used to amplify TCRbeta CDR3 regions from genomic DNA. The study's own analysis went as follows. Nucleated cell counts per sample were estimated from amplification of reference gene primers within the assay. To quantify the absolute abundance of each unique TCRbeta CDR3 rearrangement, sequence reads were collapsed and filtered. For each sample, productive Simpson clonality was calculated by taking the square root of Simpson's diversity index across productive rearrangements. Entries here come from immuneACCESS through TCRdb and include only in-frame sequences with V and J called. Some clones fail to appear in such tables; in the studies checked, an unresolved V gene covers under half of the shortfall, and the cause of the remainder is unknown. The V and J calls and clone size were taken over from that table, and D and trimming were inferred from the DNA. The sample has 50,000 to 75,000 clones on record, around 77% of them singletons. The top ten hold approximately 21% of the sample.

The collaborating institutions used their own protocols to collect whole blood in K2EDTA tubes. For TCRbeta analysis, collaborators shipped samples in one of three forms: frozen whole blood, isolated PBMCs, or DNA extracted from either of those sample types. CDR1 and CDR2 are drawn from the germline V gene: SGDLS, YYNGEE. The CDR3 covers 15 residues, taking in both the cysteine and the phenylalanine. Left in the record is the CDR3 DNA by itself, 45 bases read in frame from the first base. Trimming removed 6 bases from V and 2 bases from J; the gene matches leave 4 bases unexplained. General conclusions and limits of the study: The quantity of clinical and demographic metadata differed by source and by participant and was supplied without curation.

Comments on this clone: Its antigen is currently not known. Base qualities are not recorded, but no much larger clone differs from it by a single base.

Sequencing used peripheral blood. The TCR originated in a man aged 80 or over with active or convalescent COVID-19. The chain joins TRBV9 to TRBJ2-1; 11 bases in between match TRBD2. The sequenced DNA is TGTGCCAGCACCCTACTAGCGGGAGCCTACAATGAGCAGTTCTTC. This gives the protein CASTLLAGAYNEQFF. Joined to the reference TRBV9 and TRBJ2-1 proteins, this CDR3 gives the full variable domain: DSGVTQTPKHLITATGQRVTLRCSPRSGDLSVYWYQQSLDQGLQFLIQYYNGEERAKGNILERFSAQQFPDLHSELNLSSLELGDSALYFCASTLLAGAYNEQFFGPGTRLTVL.